The subject of this entry is one T cell receptor (beta chain). Its antigen is unknown. Here immunoSEQ multiplex PCR was the method, and the copy in TCRdb shows in-frame clones only, minus some. The repertoire holds over 100,000 clones, with 85% to 90% as singletons. These data originate in a study of T cell responses to AZD1222 COVID-19 vaccine. Study findings and constraints: Vaccine-associated CD4 TCRs spanned spike, dominant at 160-218 and 743-854.

The CDR3 runs 16 residues. Deletions cut 5 bases from V and 3 bases from J, with 17 bases between. Germline V gene sequence: CDR1 MDHEN, CDR2 SYDVKM. The J gene is TRBJ1-5, the V gene TRBV28; tentative D call: TRBD1 (5 bases). This specimen was peripheral blood, taken on day 0 of AZD1222 vaccination. The TCR originated in an adult in good health. As DNA, the CDR3 is TGTGCCAGCAGTCCCCGGGCCAAAGGGGCCAATCAGCCCCAGCATTTT. Encoded protein: CASSPRAKGANQPQHF. The whole variable domain, remainder taken from reference TRBV28 and TRBJ1-5, is DVKVTQSSRYLVKRTGEKVFLECVQDMDHENMFWYRQDPGLGLRLIYFSYDVKMKEKGDIPEGYSVSREKKERFSLILESASTNQTSMYLCASSPRAKGANQPQHFGDGTRLSIL.